The present entry profiles one TCR beta chain with its context. The antigen is not known. This sample was included in a study of beta chain features in type 1 diabetes. The study's findings and limits: The similarity of naive, central memory and Treg TCRB repertoires appeared greater among patients than among healthy donors. VDJ junctions in type 1 diabetes patients carried more deletions and fewer insertions. TCRB CDR3 length was moderately but significantly reduced in all four CD4+ subsets of Type 1 diabetes patients. Shorter templates might be favored by PCR, and equally so in patients and in controls.

What was sequenced were expressed TCRB transcripts, since all of the isolated RNA had been reverse transcribed. Some clones are missing from TCRdb's copy, which holds only in-frame ones; the method was immunoSEQ multiplex PCR. The sample consists of 20,000 to 25,000 clones, about 70% of them appearing once. The CDR3 has 15 residues. J gave up 4 bases and V 5 bases, and 5 bases lay outside the gene matches. CDR1 SGHAT and CDR2 FQNNGV come from the germline V gene. The specimen was stem cell memory CD4+ T cells from blood. The V call is TRBV11-2, the J call TRBJ2-2; 9 nucleotides line up with TRBD1. This sequence was found in a middle-aged woman with type 1 diabetes. The chain's CDR3 is CASSRDRDLTGELFF. Written as DNA, the CDR3 is TGTGCCAGCAGCCGGGACAGGGACCTCACCGGGGAGCTGTTTTTT.